This entry lists 15 T cell receptor beta chains sequenced from one sample in a study of blood T cell repertoires in COVID-19. Sequencing was performed with immunoSEQ multiplex PCR; in TCRdb, only in-frame clones are kept and a portion is missing. The sample has 350,000 to 450,000 clones, about 89% seen once. Source material: PBMCs or T cells enriched from blood (not recorded which). The receptors were sampled from a man aged 35 to 55 in a cohort exposed to, infected with or recovered from COVID-19 (not recorded which).

The V and J genes are TRBV3-1 (or the pseudogene TRBV3-2) and TRBJ1-1; 7 positions match TRBD1. V trimming: 4 bases; J trimming: 5 bases; junction bases outside the gene matches: 13. CDR1 is LGHDT and CDR2 is YNNKEL in the germline V gene (reference sequence). The CDR3 spans 16 residues. CDR3 sequence reads: CASSRKGGQGGTEAFF. The CDR3 DNA follows: TGTGCCAGCAGCCGGAAAGGGGGCCAGGGTGGAACTGAAGCTTTCTTT.

The V gene is TRBV10-3, the J gene TRBJ1-4; TRBD1 is a possible D gene (5 bases). The V end was cut by 4 bases, the J end by 0 bases, with 9 bases between. The CDR3 runs to 15 residues. Germline V gene lookup returns CDR1 ENHRY and CDR2 SYGVKD. CDR3 nucleotide sequence: TGTGCCATCAGTGCTGACAGTACAACTAATGAAAAACTGTTTTTT. Protein product: CAISADSTTNEKLFF.

CDR3 amino acids: CASSDLGGETQYF. The CDR3 coding sequence is TGTGCCAGCAGTGATTTGGGGGGGGAGACCCAGTACTTC. This chain joins TRBV6-1 and TRBJ2-5; TRBD2 matches 7 bases. The junction had 3 bases not matched to a gene; V was cut back by 3 bases and J by 5 bases. Germline CDR1 and CDR2: MNHNS and SASEGT. The CDR3 is made up of 13 amino acids.

J is TRBJ1-1 and V is TRBV7-9; 9 bases match TRBD1. The germline CDR1 and CDR2 sequences are SEHNR and FQNEAQ (reference sequence). CDR3 length equals 15 residues. J was trimmed by 0 bases and V by 4 bases; bases with no gene match: 3. The CDR3 nucleotides read TGTGCCAGCAGCTGGACAGGGGCGGTGAACACTGAAGCTTTCTTT. Translation gives CASSWTGAVNTEAFF.

The gene calls are TRBV10-3 and TRBJ2-2, with D hard to call. There are 15 residues in the CDR3. V dropped 0 bases and J dropped 2 bases, with 7 bases sitting between them. Germline V gene data show CDR1 as ENHRY and CDR2 as SYGVKD. The DNA for the CDR3 is TGTGCCATCAGTGAGTCTACGGGTAACACCGGGGAGCTGTTTTTT. Residues: CAISESTGNTGELFF.

V gene TRBV15 combines with J gene TRBJ2-1; TRBD2 aligns across 16 bases. Germline V gene lookup returns CDR1 LNHNV and CDR2 YYDKDF (reference sequence). The length of the CDR3 is 18 residues. The trim removed 5 bases at V and 0 bases at J, leaving 4 bases unmatched. The CDR3 protein is CATSGTSGRVSSYNEQFF. Written as DNA, the CDR3 is TGTGCCACCAGCGGGACTAGCGGGAGGGTTAGCTCCTACAATGAGCAGTTCTTC.

This chain uses TRBV28 with TRBJ2-5, with D possibly matching TRBD1 (5 bases). V dropped 7 bases and J dropped 4 bases, with 16 bases sitting between them. This CDR3 comprises 14 residues. Per the germline V gene, CDR1 is MDHEN and CDR2 is SYDVKM. CDR3 sequence (DNA): TGTGCCAGCATCGACACCCAGGGAACAGAGACCCAGTACTTC. Translating it yields CASIDTQGTETQYF.

This clone was counted a single time. The chain links TRBV28 to TRBJ1-2, with 7 bases fitting TRBD1. This CDR3 region has 14 residues. V dropped 2 bases and J dropped 7; count of bases not matched to a gene: 7. In germline, CDR1 is MDHEN, CDR2 SYDVKM. The DNA of the CDR3 is TGTGCCAGCAGTTTAATAGGGGGCTCTCTTGGCTACACCTTC. It is translated as CASSLIGGSLGYTF.

The sample holds a few counts of this clone. V and J are TRBV5-4 and TRBJ2-7, with 8 bases aligning to TRBD2. The germline V gene has CDR1 SGHNT and CDR2 YYREEE (reference sequence). The CDR3 length is 15 residues. The V segment lost 4 bases and the J segment 2 bases; nucleotides outside the gene matches: 8. The CDR3 protein is CASSPSASGPYEQYF. CDR3 bases: TGTGCCAGCAGCCCGTCGGCTAGCGGGCCCTACGAGCAGTACTTC.

This clone is judged large. The chain combines TRBV28 with TRBJ1-5; D is uncertain. V lost 4 bases and J 2 bases, leaving 15 bases between the germline ends. This CDR3 contains 16 residues. Germline V gives CDR1 MDHEN, CDR2 SYDVKM. CDR3 amino acids: CASSSGRQFRNQPQHF. For the CDR3, the DNA is TGTGCCAGCAGTTCGGGAAGGCAATTTCGCAATCAGCCCCAGCATTTT.

This chain uses TRBV19 with TRBJ2-7, with 10 bases aligning to TRBD1. The CDR3 covers 15 residues. V was clipped by 6 bases and J by 2 bases; unmatched bases: 7. The germline gives CDR1 LNHDA, CDR2 SQIVND (reference sequence). CDR3 in DNA: TGTGCCAGTAGACAGGCCGGGACAGGGGCCTACGAGCAGTACTTC. This encodes CASRQAGTGAYEQYF.

The rearrangement joins TRBV25-1 to TRBJ1-1; tentative D call: TRBD1 (6 bases). Germline values: CDR1 MGHDK, CDR2 SYGVNS. There are 13 residues in the CDR3. Trimming removed 5 bases from V and 1 base from J, with 8 bases in between. CDR3 in amino acids: CASSPRGNTEAFF. The CDR3 DNA sequence: TGTGCCAGCAGTCCCAGGGGGAACACTGAAGCTTTCTTT.

A few counts support this clone. CDR3 amino acids: CASSQGQGVQPQHF. The CDR3 coding sequence is TGTGCCAGCAGCCAGGGACAGGGAGTCCAGCCCCAGCATTTT. The gene calls are TRBV6-5 and TRBJ1-5; 9 nucleotides align to TRBD1. The CDR3 loop spans 14 amino acids. CDR1 MNHEY and CDR2 SVGAGI come from the germline V gene. V dropped 6 bases and J dropped 7; count of bases not matched to a gene: 7.

The J gene is TRBJ1-1, the V gene TRBV3-1 (or the pseudogene TRBV3-2), with a weak D call TRBD1 (5 bases). This CDR3 spans 14 amino acids. CDR1 LGHDT and CDR2 YNNKEL come from the germline V gene (reference sequence). The germline V and J ends were trimmed by 4 bases and 5 bases, with 14 bases remaining between them. CDR3 in DNA: TGTGCCAGCAGCCCTTCAGATGCAGGGACTGAAGCTTTCTTT. It is translated as CASSPSDAGTEAFF.

The chain joins TRBV28 to TRBJ2-7; maybe TRBD1 (6 bases). Trimming cost V 7 bases and J 3 bases, with 19 bases left between them. CDR3 length equals 15 residues. Germline assignment: CDR1 MDHEN and CDR2 SYDVKM. DNA of the CDR3: TGTGCCAGCACCAAACAGGGCCCCAGCAGCTACGAGCAGTACTTC. This sequence encodes CASTKQGPSSYEQYF.